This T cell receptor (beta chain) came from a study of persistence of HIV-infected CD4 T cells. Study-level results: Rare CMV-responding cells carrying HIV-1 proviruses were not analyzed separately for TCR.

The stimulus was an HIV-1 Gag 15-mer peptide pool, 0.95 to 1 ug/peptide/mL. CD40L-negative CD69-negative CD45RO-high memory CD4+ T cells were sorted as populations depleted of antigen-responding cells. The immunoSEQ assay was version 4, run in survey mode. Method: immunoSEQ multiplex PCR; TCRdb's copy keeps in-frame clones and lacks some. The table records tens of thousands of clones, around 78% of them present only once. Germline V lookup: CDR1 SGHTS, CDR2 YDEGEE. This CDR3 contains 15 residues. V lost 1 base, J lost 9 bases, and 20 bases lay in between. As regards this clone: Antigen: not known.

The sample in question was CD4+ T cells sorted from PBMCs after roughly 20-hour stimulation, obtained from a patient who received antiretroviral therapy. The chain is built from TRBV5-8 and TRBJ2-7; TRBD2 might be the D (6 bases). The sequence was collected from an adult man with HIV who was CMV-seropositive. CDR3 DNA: TGTGCCAGCAGCTTGATGGGACTCCAGCTCGGTGTGCAGTACTTC. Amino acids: CASSLMGLQLGVQYF.